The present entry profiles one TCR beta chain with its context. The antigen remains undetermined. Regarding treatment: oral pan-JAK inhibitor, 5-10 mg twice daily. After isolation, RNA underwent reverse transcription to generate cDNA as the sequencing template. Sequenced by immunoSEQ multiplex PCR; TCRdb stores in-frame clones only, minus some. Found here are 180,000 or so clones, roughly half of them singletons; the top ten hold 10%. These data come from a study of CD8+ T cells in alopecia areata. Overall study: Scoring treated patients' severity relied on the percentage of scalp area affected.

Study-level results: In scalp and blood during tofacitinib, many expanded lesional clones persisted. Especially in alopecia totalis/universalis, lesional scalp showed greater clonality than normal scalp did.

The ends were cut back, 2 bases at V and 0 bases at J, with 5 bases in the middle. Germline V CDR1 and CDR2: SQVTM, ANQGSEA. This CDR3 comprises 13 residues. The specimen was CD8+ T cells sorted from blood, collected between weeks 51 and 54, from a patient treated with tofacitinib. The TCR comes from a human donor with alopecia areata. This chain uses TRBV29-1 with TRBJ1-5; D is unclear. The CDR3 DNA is TGCAGCGTTGAAATCGATAGCAATCAGCCCCAGCATTTT. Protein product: CSVEIDSNQPQHF.